The T cell receptor (beta chain) under discussion was sequenced for a study of OX40 agonist ivuxolimab in advanced cancers. Germline CDR1 SNHLY, CDR2 FYNNEI. CDR3 length equals 14 residues. V was trimmed by 4 bases and J by 6 bases, leaving 13 bases between them. Repertoires were generated with immunoSEQ multiplex PCR, while TCRdb's copy carries only in-frame clones and drops some. The sample yields tens of thousands of clones, roughly 88% seen once. This TCR came from an adult with an advanced solid tumor such as melanoma, head and neck, liver or kidney cancer. The rearrangement joins TRBV2 to TRBJ2-1; no definite D call. The sample here was CD4+ or CD8+ T cells sorted from blood, taken in a trial of the OX40 agonist ivuxolimab. CDR3 nucleotides: TGTGCCAGCAGTGGGGGTATTGGACGCAATGAGCAGTTCTTC. Translation gives CASSGGIGRNEQFF.